This entry concerns a single T cell receptor (beta chain). These data belong to a study of T cell responses to AZD1222 COVID-19 vaccine. Deletions cut 0 bases from V and 2 bases from J, with 10 bases between. This CDR3 contains 15 residues. The V gene's germline CDR1 is LGHDT and CDR2 YNNKEL (reference sequence). Using immunoSEQ multiplex PCR, the repertoire was profiled, and TCRdb retains in-frame clones only, with some absent. The sample includes fewer than 120,000 clones, around 89% of them seen just once. The chain carries TRBV3-1 (or the pseudogene TRBV3-2) and TRBJ1-2; tentatively, D is TRBD1 (5 bases). This receptor was obtained from an adult in good health. Sequenced here: peripheral blood, sampled on day 0 of AZD1222 vaccination. The CDR3 DNA reads TGTGCCAGCAGCCAAGATGCCAGGGCAAACTATGGCTACACCTTC. It yields the protein CASSQDARANYGYTF.